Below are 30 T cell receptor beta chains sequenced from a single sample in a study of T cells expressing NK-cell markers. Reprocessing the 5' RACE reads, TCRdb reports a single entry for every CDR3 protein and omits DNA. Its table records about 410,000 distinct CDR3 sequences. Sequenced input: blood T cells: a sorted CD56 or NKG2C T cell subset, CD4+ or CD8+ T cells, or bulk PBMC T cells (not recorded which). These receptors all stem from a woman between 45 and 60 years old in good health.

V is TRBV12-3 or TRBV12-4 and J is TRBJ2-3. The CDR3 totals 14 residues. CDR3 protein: CASSLGRQADTQYF.

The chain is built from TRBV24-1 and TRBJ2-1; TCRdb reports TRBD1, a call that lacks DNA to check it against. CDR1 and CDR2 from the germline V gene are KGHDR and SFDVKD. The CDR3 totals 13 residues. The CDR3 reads CATSGGVRDEQFF.

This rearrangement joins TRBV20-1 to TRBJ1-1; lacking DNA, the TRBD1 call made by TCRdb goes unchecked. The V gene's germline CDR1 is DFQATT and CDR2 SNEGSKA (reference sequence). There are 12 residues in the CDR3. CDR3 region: CSADRVRAEAFF.

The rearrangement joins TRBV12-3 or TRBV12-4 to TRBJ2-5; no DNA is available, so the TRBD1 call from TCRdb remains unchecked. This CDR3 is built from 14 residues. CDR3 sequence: CASSLGRQQATQYF.

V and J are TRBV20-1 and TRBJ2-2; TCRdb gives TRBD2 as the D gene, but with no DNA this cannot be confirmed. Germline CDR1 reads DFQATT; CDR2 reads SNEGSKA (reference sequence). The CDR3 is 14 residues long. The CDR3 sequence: CSARDLASAVELFF.

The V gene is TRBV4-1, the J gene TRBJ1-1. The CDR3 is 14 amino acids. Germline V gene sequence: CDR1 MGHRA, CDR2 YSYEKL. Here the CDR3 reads CASTPRKDSLEAFF.

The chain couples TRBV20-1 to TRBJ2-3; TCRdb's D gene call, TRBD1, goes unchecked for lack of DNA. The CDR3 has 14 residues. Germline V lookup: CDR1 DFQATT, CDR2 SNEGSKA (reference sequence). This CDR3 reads CSALDRQIADTQYF.

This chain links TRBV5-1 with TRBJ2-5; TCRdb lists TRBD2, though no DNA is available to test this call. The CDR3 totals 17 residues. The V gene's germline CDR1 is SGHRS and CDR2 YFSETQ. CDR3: CASSLVAGGLEEETQYF.

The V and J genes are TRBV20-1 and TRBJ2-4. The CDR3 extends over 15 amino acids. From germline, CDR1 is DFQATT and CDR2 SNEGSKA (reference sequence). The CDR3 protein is CSASHTLGGKNIQYF.

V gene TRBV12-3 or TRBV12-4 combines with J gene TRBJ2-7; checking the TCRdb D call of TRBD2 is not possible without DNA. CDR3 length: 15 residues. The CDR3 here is CASNLGLAGVDEQYF.

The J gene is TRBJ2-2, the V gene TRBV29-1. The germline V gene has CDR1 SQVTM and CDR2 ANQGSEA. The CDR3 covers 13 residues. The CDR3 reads CSVGNRQTGELFF.

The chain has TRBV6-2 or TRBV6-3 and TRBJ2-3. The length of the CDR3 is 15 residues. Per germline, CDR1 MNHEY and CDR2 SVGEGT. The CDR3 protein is CASSYQMLATDTQYF.

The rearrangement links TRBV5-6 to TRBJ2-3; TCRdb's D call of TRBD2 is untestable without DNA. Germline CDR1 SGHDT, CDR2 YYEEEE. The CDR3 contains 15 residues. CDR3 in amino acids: CASSFRGRDTDTQYF.

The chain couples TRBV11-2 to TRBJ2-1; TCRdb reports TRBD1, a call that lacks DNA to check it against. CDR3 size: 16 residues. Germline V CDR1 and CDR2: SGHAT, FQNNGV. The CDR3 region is CASSLNPGTTHNEQFF.

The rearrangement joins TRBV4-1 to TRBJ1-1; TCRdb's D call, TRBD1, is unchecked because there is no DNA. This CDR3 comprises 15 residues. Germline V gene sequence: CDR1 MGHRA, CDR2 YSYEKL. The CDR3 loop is CASSHQQGRRTEAFF.

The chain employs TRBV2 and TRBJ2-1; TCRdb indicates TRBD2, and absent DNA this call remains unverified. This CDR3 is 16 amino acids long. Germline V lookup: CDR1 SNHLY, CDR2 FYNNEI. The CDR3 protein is CASSAQLAGGQNEQFF.

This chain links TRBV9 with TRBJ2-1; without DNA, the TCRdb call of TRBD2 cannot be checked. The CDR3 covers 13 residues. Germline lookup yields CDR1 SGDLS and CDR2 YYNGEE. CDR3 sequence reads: CASSAPVADEQFF.

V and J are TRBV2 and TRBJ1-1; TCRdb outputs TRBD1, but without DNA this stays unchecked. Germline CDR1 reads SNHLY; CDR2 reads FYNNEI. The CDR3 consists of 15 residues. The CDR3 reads CASRAGTVTNTEAFF.

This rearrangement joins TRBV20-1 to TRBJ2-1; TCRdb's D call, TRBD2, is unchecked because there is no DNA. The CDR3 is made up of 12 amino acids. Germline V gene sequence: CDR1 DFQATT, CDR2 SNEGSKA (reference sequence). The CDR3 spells CGIAEPYNEQFF.

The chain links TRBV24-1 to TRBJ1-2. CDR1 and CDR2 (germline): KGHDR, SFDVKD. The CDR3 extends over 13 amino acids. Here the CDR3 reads CATSATSAYGYTF.

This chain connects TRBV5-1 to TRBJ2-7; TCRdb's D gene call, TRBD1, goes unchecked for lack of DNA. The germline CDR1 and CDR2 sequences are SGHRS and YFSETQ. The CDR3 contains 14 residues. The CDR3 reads CASSTGTATYEQYF. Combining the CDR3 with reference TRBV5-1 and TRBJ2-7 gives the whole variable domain KAGVTQTPRYLIKTRGQQVTLSCSPISGHRSVSWYQQTPGQGLQFLFEYFSETQRNKGNFPGRFSGRQFSNSRSEMNVSTLELGDSALYLCASSTGTATYEQYFGPGTRLTVT.

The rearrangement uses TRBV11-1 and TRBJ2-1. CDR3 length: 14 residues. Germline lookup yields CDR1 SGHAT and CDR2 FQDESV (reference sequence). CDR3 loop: CASSGSRRPIEQFF. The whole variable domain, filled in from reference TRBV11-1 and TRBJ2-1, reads EAEVAQSPRYKITEKSQAVAFWCDPISGHATLYWYRQILGQGPELLVQFQDESVVDDSQLPKDRFSAERLKGVDSTLKIQPAELGDSAMYLCASSGSRRPIEQFFGPGTRLTVL.

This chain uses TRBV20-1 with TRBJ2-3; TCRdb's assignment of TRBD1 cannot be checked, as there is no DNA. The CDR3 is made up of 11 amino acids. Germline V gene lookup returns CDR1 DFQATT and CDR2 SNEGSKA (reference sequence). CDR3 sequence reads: CSAVTGDTQYF.

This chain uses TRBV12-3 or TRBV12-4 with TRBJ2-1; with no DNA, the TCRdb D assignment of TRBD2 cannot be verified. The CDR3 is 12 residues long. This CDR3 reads CASSPLAGEQFF.

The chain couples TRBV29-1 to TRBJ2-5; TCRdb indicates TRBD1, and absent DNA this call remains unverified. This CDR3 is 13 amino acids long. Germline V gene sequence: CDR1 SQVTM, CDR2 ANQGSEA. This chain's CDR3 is CSVAVGGGETQYF.

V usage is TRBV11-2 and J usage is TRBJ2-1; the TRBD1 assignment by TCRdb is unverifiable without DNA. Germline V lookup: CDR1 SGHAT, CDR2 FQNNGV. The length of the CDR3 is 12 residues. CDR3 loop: CASSAPIPEQFF.

Here the CDR3 reads CATSPGGLLSYEQYF. The chain joins TRBV24-1 to TRBJ2-7; without DNA, the TCRdb call of TRBD2 cannot be checked. Germline V gives CDR1 KGHDR, CDR2 SFDVKD. The CDR3 totals 15 residues.

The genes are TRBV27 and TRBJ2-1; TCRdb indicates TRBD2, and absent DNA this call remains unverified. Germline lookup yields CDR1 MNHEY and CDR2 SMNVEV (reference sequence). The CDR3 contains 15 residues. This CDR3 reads CASRGLAGLFNEQFF.

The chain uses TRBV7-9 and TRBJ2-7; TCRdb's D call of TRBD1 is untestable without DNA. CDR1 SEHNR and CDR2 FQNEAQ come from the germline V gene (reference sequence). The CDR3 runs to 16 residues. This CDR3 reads CASSSTGGGARYEQYF.

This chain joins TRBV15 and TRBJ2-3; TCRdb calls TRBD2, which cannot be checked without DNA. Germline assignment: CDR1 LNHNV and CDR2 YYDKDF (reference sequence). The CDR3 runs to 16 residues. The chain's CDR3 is CATSRGTSGSGDTQYF.